The clone carrying this TCR beta chain has just a few counts. The antigen is unknown. The data belong to a study of blood T cells in healthy people across ages. This CDR3 contains 16 residues. V shed 0 bases and J shed 5 bases, with 16 bases lying between them. CDR1 and CDR2 from the germline V gene are LGHNA and YNFKEQ. Study findings and constraints: Underestimates were what the diversity estimates from one million T cells were considered to be.

The second PCR ran about 6 to 11 cycles with a sample-barcoded 5' primer and J-beta primers. TCRdb itself ran the 5' RACE reads through MiXCR, one entry per CDR3 protein. The sample consists of over a million distinct CDR3 sequences, roughly 64% of them appearing once. Healthy Caucasian individuals from Russia aged about 6 to 90 served as donors. Donors each provided about 9.5 milliliters of peripheral blood. The TCR was taken from a man between 18 and 35 years old in good health. The sample taken for sequencing was blood. The chain recombines TRBV4-2 with TRBJ2-5, with D perhaps TRBD1 or TRBD2 (6 bases each). Here the CDR3 DNA reads TGTGCCAGCAGCCAAGATGGTTTAAGGGGGAGGGAGACCCAGTACTTC. Translation: CASSQDGLRGRETQYF.